The 30 T cell receptor beta chains listed next were all sequenced from one sample in a study of breast tumors, draining lymph nodes, adjacent tissues. Axillary draining lymph nodes of breast cancer patients supplied the node samples. One entry per CDR3 protein, called by TCRdb with MiXCR from the multiplex PCR reads. Altogether about 80,000 distinct CDR3 sequences are present, under 25% being singletons, with the ten largest covering less than 3%. Input material: axillary lymph node tissue. These receptors originate from a female donor with breast cancer. Some clones in this sample may be carry-over from other donors' samples.

This chain links TRBV28 with TRBJ1-5, with D possibly being TRBD1 (5 bases). V shed 6 bases and J shed 8 bases, with 14 bases lying between them. Per the germline V gene, CDR1 is MDHEN and CDR2 is SYDVKM. The CDR3 spans 13 residues. CDR3 region: CASSTGPQEPQHF. CDR3 DNA sequence: TGTGCCAGCAGCACGGGACCCCAAGAGCCCCAGCATTTT.

This clonotype was detected ten times or more. The chain links TRBV20-1 to TRBJ2-6, with 8 bases fitting TRBD2. CDR3 length: 19 residues. The V segment lost 3 bases and the J segment 0 bases; nucleotides outside the gene matches: 13. Germline values: CDR1 DFQATT, CDR2 SNEGSKA (reference sequence). The CDR3 is CSASIWAGLVSSGANVLTF. In DNA, the CDR3 is TGCAGTGCTAGTATCTGGGCGGGACTAGTGAGCTCTGGGGCCAACGTCCTGACTTTC.

Many counts were recorded for this clonotype. This chain connects TRBV20-1 to TRBJ1-3; D remains ambiguous. V lost 0 bases, J lost 2 bases, and 8 bases lay in between. Germline CDR1 DFQATT, CDR2 SNEGSKA (reference sequence). The CDR3 sequence is 14 residues long. As DNA, the CDR3 is TGCAGTGCTAGAGATTCAGGCCCTGGAAACACCATATATTTT. This gives the protein CSARDSGPGNTIYF.

This clonotype was recorded many times. CDR3 amino acids: CSAIGQATDTQYF. DNA of the CDR3: TGCAGTGCTATAGGACAGGCCACAGATACGCAGTATTTT. The V and J genes are TRBV20-1 and TRBJ2-3; 7 nucleotides align to TRBD1. Looked up from germline, CDR1 is DFQATT and CDR2 is SNEGSKA (reference sequence). V gave up 4 bases and J gave up 2 bases; unmatched junction bases: 3. This CDR3 comprises 13 residues.

This clonotype was observed at least ten times. V and J are TRBV5-5 and TRBJ2-1; TRBD2 matches 10 bases. The CDR3 has 15 amino acids. V was pared by 2 bases and J by 7 bases, with 6 bases of the junction left unmatched. Looked up from germline, CDR1 is SGHKS and CDR2 is YYEKEE (reference sequence). CDR3 in DNA: TGTGCCAGCAGCTTTCAGAGCGGGAGGGCGAATGAGCAGTTCTTC. It yields the protein CASSFQSGRANEQFF.

This clonotype came up many times. This chain links TRBV5-7 with TRBJ2-2, with D possibly being TRBD1 or TRBD2 (6 bases each). TRBV5-7 is reported as an ORF; its role is uncertain. V dropped 7 bases and J dropped 6 bases, with 13 bases sitting between them. The CDR3 totals 13 residues. CDR3 in amino acids: CASWSGAAGELFF. The CDR3 DNA reads TGTGCCAGCTGGTCGGGGGCCGCCGGGGAGCTGTTTTTT.

The DNA of the CDR3 is TGTGCCAGCAGCTTAACCTCTGGAGGTTCTGAAGCTTTCTTT. This gives the protein CASSLTSGGSEAFF. The chain employs TRBV7-3 and TRBJ1-1, with unresolved D. The CDR3 totals 14 residues. V gave up 0 bases and J gave up 6 bases, with 11 bases separating them. Germline V gene lookup returns CDR1 SGHTA and CDR2 FQGTGA.

CDR3 region: CASSFLQGTGNTIYF. The DNA for the CDR3 is TGTGCCAGTAGTTTCCTTCAGGGAACTGGAAACACCATATATTTT. The chain joins TRBV19 to TRBJ1-3, with D tentatively TRBD1 (5 bases). Trimming cost V 5 bases and J 2 bases, with 13 bases left between them. Germline V gives CDR1 LNHDA, CDR2 SQIVND (reference sequence). CDR3 length: 15 residues.

This clonotype has ten or more counts. The chain combines TRBV6-6 with TRBJ2-1; TRBD1 agrees at 7 bases. V gave up 6 bases and J gave up 3 bases; unmatched junction bases: 8. The CDR3 runs to 15 residues. Germline CDR1 reads MNHNY; CDR2 reads SVGAGI (reference sequence). CDR3 protein: CASSRPGQSYNEQFF. The CDR3 DNA reads as TGTGCCAGCAGCCGGCCGGGACAGAGCTACAATGAGCAGTTCTTC.

On this clonotype: A read error may explain this, as a much larger clone is one base away. The rearrangement links TRBV7-9 to TRBJ2-7; 7 nucleotides line up with TRBD2. V lost 9 bases and J lost 1; bases outside the gene matches: 9. The germline V gene has CDR1 SEHNR and CDR2 FQNEAQ (reference sequence). The CDR3 extends over 14 amino acids. CDR3 amino acids: CARQAGPPSYEQYF. CDR3 nucleotide sequence: TGTGCCAGGCAAGCGGGACCACCTTCCTACGAGCAGTACTTC. The whole variable domain, remainder taken from reference TRBV7-9 and TRBJ2-7, is DTGVSQNPRHKITKRGQNVTFRCDPISEHNRLYWYRQTLGQGPEFLTYFQNEAQLEKSRLLSDRFSAERPKGSFSTLEIQRTEQGDSAMYLCARQAGPPSYEQYFGPGTRLTVT.

This clonotype was counted ten times or more. This rearrangement joins TRBV20-1 to TRBJ2-1; 14 bases match TRBD2. V dropped 3 bases and J dropped 7; count of bases not matched to a gene: 20. The CDR3 sequence is 20 residues long. Looked up from germline, CDR1 is DFQATT and CDR2 is SNEGSKA (reference sequence). In DNA, the CDR3 is TGCAGTGCTAGCGATTCCCTGACTAGCGGGAGGGGGGTTGGGGGTAATGAGCAGTTCTTC. The encoded protein is CSASDSLTSGRGVGGNEQFF.

Many counts were recorded for this clonotype. The junction departs from the called germline gene at one end, perhaps through a read error. J is TRBJ2-3 and V is TRBV7-7; 8 bases line up with TRBD2. Germline values: CDR1 SSHAT, CDR2 FNYEAQ (reference sequence). The length of the CDR3 is 15 residues. This CDR3 is CASSFSGKVGDTQYF. The DNA for the CDR3 is TGTGCTAGCAGTTTTAGCGGGAAAGTTGGAGATACGCAGTATTTT. Full variable domain (missing parts from reference TRBV7-7 and TRBJ2-3): GAGVSQSPRYKVTKRGQDVTLRCDPISSHATLYWYQQALGQGPEFLTYFNYEAQPDKSGLPSDRFSAERPEGSISTLTIQRTEQRDSAMYRCASSFSGKVGDTQYFGPGTRLTVL.

With respect to this clonotype: An end of the junction differs from the germline gene, which may be a read error. The V and J genes are TRBV3-1 and TRBJ2-3, with D unresolved. This CDR3 spans 15 amino acids. Germline assignment: CDR1 LGHDT and CDR2 YNNKEL (reference sequence). CDR3 sequence reads: CASRQRAGNSDTQYF. In DNA, the CDR3 is TGTGCCAGCCGCCAACGGGCAGGTAACTCAGATACGCAGTATTTT.

Ten or more counts support this clonotype. This chain uses TRBV5-1 with TRBJ2-3; TRBD2 matches 7 bases. The length of the CDR3 is 14 residues. Germline assignment: CDR1 SGHRS and CDR2 YFSETQ. V lost 7 bases and J lost 0; bases outside the gene matches: 5. For the CDR3, the DNA is TGCGCCAGCCGTTATAGCGGGAGCACAGATACGCAGTATTTT. This codes for CASRYSGSTDTQYF.

This clonotype has at least ten counts. An end of the junction differs from the germline gene, which may be a read error. The chain recombines TRBV5-1 with TRBJ2-7; D may be TRBD1 or TRBD2 (5 bases each). Germline V gene lookup returns CDR1 SGHRS and CDR2 YFSETQ. The CDR3 has 14 residues. CDR3 sequence: CASSSGTGSYEQYF. The CDR3 bases are TGTGCCAGCAGCTCAGGGACGGGGAGCTACGAGCAGTACTTC.

In regard to this clonotype: One base away lies a much larger clone, so this may be a sequencing read error. The chain carries TRBV6-5 and TRBJ1-5; D tentatively reads TRBD1 or TRBD2 (5 bases each). The J call may be mistaken, given a closer DNA end match to TRBJ2-3. The CDR3 is 14 residues long. Germline V gene lookup returns CDR1 MNHEY and CDR2 SVGAGI. The CDR3 DNA reads as TGTGCCAGCAGCTTGACAGTGAGGGGCCAGCCCCAGTATTTT. Encoded protein: CASSLTVRGQPQYF.

As regards this clonotype: A read error may produce the germline difference seen at one junction end. The chain recombines TRBV6-5 with TRBJ2-1; the match to TRBD2 covers 10 bases. CDR3 size: 16 residues. Germline V gives CDR1 MNHEY, CDR2 SVGAGI. CDR3 region: CASSSPLAGAANEQIF. The CDR3 bases are TGTGCCAGCAGTTCACCCCTAGCGGGAGCGGCAAATGAGCAGATCTTC.

The table lists this clonotype with many counts. The rearrangement links TRBV6-2 or TRBV6-3 to TRBJ1-5; D is undetermined. Looked up from germline, CDR1 is MNHEY and CDR2 is SVGEGT. There are 16 residues in the CDR3. Trimming shortened V by 6 bases and J by 4 bases, and 19 bases separated the two germline ends. The CDR3 DNA reads TGTGCCAGCAGAAGAGGCCAGGCTGTTTTGAATCAGCCCCAGCATTTT. Translation gives CASRRGQAVLNQPQHF.

V gene TRBV5-5 combines with J gene TRBJ2-2; maybe TRBD2 (7 bases). CDR3 size: 16 residues. The ends were cut back, 2 bases at V and 6 bases at J, with 17 bases in the middle. The germline gives CDR1 SGHKS, CDR2 YYEKEE (reference sequence). The CDR3 is CASSLDGGQTSGELFF. In nucleotides, the CDR3 is TGTGCCAGCAGCTTAGACGGGGGGCAAACCTCCGGGGAGCTGTTTTTT.

The chain links TRBV3-1 to TRBJ2-3, with D tentatively TRBD2 (5 bases). Trimming left V 4 bases short and J 1 base short, with 15 bases between. Looked up from germline, CDR1 is LGHDT and CDR2 is YNNKEL (reference sequence). The CDR3 extends over 16 amino acids. CDR3 amino acids: CASSLGLVGGTDTQYF. In DNA, the CDR3 is TGTGCCAGCAGCCTAGGACTGGTGGGCGGCACAGATACGCAGTATTTT.

Notes on this clonotype: A much more abundant neighbour one base away suggests this may be a read error. J is TRBJ2-5 and V is TRBV6-2 or TRBV6-3; 11 bases fit TRBD2. The CDR3 spans 16 residues. The germline V gene encodes CDR1 MNHEY and CDR2 SVGEGT. CDR3 nucleotides: TGTGCCAGCAGTGGGACTAGCGGTCAACCCCAAGAGGCCCAGTACTTC. Translation: CASSGTSGQPQEAQYF.

The sample holds many counts of this clonotype. CDR3 amino acids: CSARDPGEGYTF. CDR3 DNA sequence: TGCAGTGCTAGAGATCCGGGGGAGGGCTACACCTTC. J is TRBJ1-2 and V is TRBV20-1; D might be TRBD1 (5 bases). V gave up 0 bases and J gave up 8 bases, with 10 bases separating them. The CDR3 sequence is 12 residues long. The germline V gene has CDR1 DFQATT and CDR2 SNEGSKA (reference sequence).

This clonotype was detected many times. V usage is TRBV7-6 and J usage is TRBJ2-7, with 8 nucleotides matching TRBD2. The CDR3 is made up of 14 amino acids. From germline, CDR1 is SGHVS and CDR2 FNYEAQ. V shed 5 bases, J shed 0 bases, and the junction held 3 bases outside the gene matches. CDR3 bases: TGTGCCAGCAGCCCCGGACTAGCCTCCTACGAGCAGTACTTC. Residues: CASSPGLASYEQYF.

This clonotype was recorded a few times. This chain joins TRBV18 and TRBJ2-7, with 8 nucleotides matching TRBD2. The CDR3 spans 14 residues. Germline-derived CDR1 and CDR2 are KGHSH and LQKENI. Trimming took 5 bases from V and 6 from J; bases not matched to a gene: 9. CDR3 in amino acids: CASSEGLAGAEQYF. In DNA, the CDR3 is TGTGCCAGCTCAGAAGGTCTAGCGGGTGCCGAGCAGTACTTC.

V and J are TRBV20-1 and TRBJ2-3, with D tentatively TRBD2 (5 bases). This CDR3 spans 17 amino acids. The ends were cut back, 0 bases at V and 0 bases at J, with 16 bases in the middle. Germline V gene sequence: CDR1 DFQATT, CDR2 SNEGSKA (reference sequence). The CDR3 spells CSARDLLEPGSTDTQYF. The CDR3 DNA sequence: TGCAGTGCTAGAGATCTTCTAGAGCCGGGGAGCACAGATACGCAGTATTTT.

This clonotype was counted at least ten times. This chain connects TRBV2 to TRBJ2-7; perhaps TRBD2 as D (6 bases). CDR3 size: 13 residues. Germline loops: CDR1 SNHLY, CDR2 FYNNEI. V was pared by 6 bases and J by 2 bases, with 11 bases between. The CDR3 loop reads CASSPWGAYEQYF. CDR3 coding DNA: TGTGCCAGCAGCCCATGGGGGGCCTACGAGCAGTACTTC.

This clonotype has at least ten counts. The chain carries TRBV20-1 and TRBJ2-7, with D possibly being TRBD1 (6 bases). The CDR3 covers 14 residues. Per germline, CDR1 DFQATT and CDR2 SNEGSKA (reference sequence). The CDR3, as DNA: TGCAGCGCCGAACACAGGGTCACGGGATACGAGCAGTACTTC. Translated, it gives CSAEHRVTGYEQYF.

Regarding this clonotype: This sequence may be a read error, since a much larger clone differs from it by one base. The chain employs TRBV6-1 and TRBJ1-4, with no clear D. The CDR3 length is 14 residues. Germline CDR1 and CDR2: MNHNS and SASEGT. The CDR3 is CASSVSMSNEELFF. The DNA of the CDR3 is TGTGCCAGCAGTGTTTCCATGAGTAATGAAGAACTGTTTTTT.

This clonotype was counted between two and nine times. Being one base from a much bigger clone, this may be a read error. The V gene is TRBV2, the J gene TRBJ2-3, with 14 bases matching TRBD2. The CDR3 covers 16 residues. CDR1 is SNHLY and CDR2 is FYNNEI in the germline V gene. In DNA form, the CDR3 reads TGTGCCGGCAGTAAGACTAGCGGGAGGGCCCCAGATACGCAGTATTTT. The encoded protein is CAGSKTSGRAPDTQYF. Combining the CDR3 with reference TRBV2 and TRBJ2-3 gives the whole variable domain EPEVTQTPSHQVTQMGQEVILRCVPISNHLYFYWYRQILGQKVEFLVSFYNNEISEKSEIFDDQFSVERPDGSNFTLKIRSTKLEDSAMYFCAGSKTSGRAPDTQYFGPGTRLTVL.

A word on this clonotype: One end of the junction varies from germline; a read error may be responsible. The J gene is TRBJ2-1, the V gene TRBV11-1, with D maybe TRBD1 (6 bases). Germline V gene lookup returns CDR1 SGHAT and CDR2 FQDESV (reference sequence). The CDR3 consists of 15 residues. The CDR3 nucleotides are TGTGCCAGCAGCCCCACTAGGGGGATCCACAATGGGCAGTTCTTC. Its translation: CASSPTRGIHNGQFF. Supplemented by reference TRBV11-1 and TRBJ2-1, the full variable domain reads EAEVAQSPRYKITEKSQAVAFWCDPISGHATLYWYRQILGQGPELLVQFQDESVVDDSQLPKDRFSAERLKGVDSTLKIQPAELGDSAMYLCASSPTRGIHNGQFFGPGTRLTVL.